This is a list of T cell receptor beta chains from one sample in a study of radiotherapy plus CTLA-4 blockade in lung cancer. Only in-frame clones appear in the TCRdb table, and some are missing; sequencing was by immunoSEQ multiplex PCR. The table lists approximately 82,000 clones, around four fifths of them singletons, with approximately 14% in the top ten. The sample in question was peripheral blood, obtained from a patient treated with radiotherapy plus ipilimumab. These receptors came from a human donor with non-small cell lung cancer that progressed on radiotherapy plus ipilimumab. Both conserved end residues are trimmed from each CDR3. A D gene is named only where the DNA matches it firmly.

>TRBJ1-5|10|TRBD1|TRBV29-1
SVGQGNQPQH
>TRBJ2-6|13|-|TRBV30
AWTTMDSGANVLT
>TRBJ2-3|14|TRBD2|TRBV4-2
ASSQFAAGRTDTQY
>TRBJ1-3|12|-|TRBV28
ASQHPGSGNTIY
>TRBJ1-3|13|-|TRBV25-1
ASSEIGSSGNTIY
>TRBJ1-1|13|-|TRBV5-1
ASSLSLTMNTEAF
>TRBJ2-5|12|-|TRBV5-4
ASSSEQRQETQY
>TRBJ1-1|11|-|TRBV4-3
ASSQEVATEAF
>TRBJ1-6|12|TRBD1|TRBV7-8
ASSLARGGSPLH
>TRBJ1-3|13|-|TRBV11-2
ASSLGWGTGNTIY